Shown below are 29 T cell receptor beta chains from a single sample sequenced in a study of shared clonotypes between healthy human individuals. Assay: immunoSEQ multiplex PCR; the TCRdb copy retains only in-frame clones and omits some. The data contain roughly 2 million clones, roughly 95% of them singletons. The sequenced sample was naive CD4+ T cells sorted from blood. Subset here: CD45RA+ positively selected. Every receptor here comes from a man between 18 and 29 years old in good health.

The chain links TRBV5-4 to TRBJ2-3; no definite D call. V was trimmed by 0 bases and J by 0 bases, leaving 11 bases between them. From germline, CDR1 is SGHNT and CDR2 YYREEE (reference sequence). This CDR3 is 16 amino acids long. CDR3 bases: TGTGCCAGCAGCTTGGAGCAAACTTCTAGCACAGATACGCAGTATTTT. This codes for CASSLEQTSSTDTQYF.

CDR3 in amino acids: CAISVASGTNTEAFF. The CDR3 DNA follows: TGTGCCATCAGTGTCGCATCAGGGACGAACACTGAAGCTTTCTTT. J is TRBJ1-1 and V is TRBV10-3; the D gene is possibly TRBD1 (5 bases). The CDR3 runs 15 residues. The V and J ends lost 4 bases and 1 base respectively, with 13 bases between them. The germline V gene has CDR1 ENHRY and CDR2 SYGVKD.

This chain connects TRBV5-1 to TRBJ2-1; the match to TRBD2 covers 14 bases. V lost 3 bases, J lost 5 bases, and 10 bases stayed unmatched. The CDR3 extends over 18 amino acids. Germline V gene data show CDR1 as SGHRS and CDR2 as YFSETQ. CDR3 sequence (DNA): TGCGCCAGCAGCTCTGAACCCGGGACTAGCGGGAGCCACAATGAGCAGTTCTTC. Its protein product is CASSSEPGTSGSHNEQFF.

The chain has TRBV6-1 and TRBJ1-2, with D maybe TRBD1 (6 bases). Trimming took 4 bases from V and 3 from J, leaving 21 bases between them. The CDR3 length is 17 residues. The germline V gene encodes CDR1 MNHNS and CDR2 SASEGT. This chain's CDR3 is CASSGRRGTTSYYGYTF. The CDR3 coding sequence is TGTGCCAGCAGTGGTAGGAGGGGGACAACCTCCTACTATGGCTACACCTTC.

The J gene is TRBJ1-3, the V gene TRBV2; maybe TRBD1 (6 bases). V was clipped by 6 bases and J by 0 bases, with 24 bases between them. This CDR3 contains 19 residues. Germline V gives CDR1 SNHLY, CDR2 FYNNEI. CDR3 loop: CASSLRRGATTSSGNTIYF. As DNA, the CDR3 is TGTGCCAGCAGCCTTAGGAGGGGGGCTACGACTAGCTCTGGAAACACCATATATTTT.

As DNA, the CDR3 is TGCGCCAGCAGCCTGTTCCTAGGGCCTCTGGATGAGCAGTTCTTC. Its protein is CASSLFLGPLDEQFF. This chain links TRBV5-1 with TRBJ2-1; D unresolved. CDR1 is SGHRS, CDR2 YFSETQ, per germline. Trimming took 4 bases from V and 8 from J, leaving 19 bases between them. The length of the CDR3 is 15 residues.

V gene TRBV19 combines with J gene TRBJ2-5; 12 bases agree with TRBD2. V was clipped by 1 base and J by 4 bases; unmatched bases: 4. Germline V gene lookup returns CDR1 LNHDA and CDR2 SQIVND (reference sequence). This CDR3 comprises 16 residues. The DNA for the CDR3 is TGTGCCAGTAGTATAGGACTAGCGGGAGCATTAGAGACCCAGTACTTC. This gives the protein CASSIGLAGALETQYF.

Details on this clone: Distinct nucleotide sequences in the sample also encode this CDR3. This chain connects TRBV7-9 to TRBJ1-2; no definite D call. Germline loops: CDR1 SEHNR, CDR2 FQNEAQ (reference sequence). CDR3 length: 13 residues. V was clipped by 1 base and J by 4 bases, with 7 bases between them. CDR3 DNA: TGTGCCAGCAGCTTAGATGGGCCCTATGGCTACACCTTC. Its protein is CASSLDGPYGYTF.

The CDR3 bases are TGTGCCAGCAGCTTAGTACCCGGATCTACCTACAATGAGCAGTTCTTC. Its translation: CASSLVPGSTYNEQFF. The chain employs TRBV7-2 and TRBJ2-1, with D hard to call. Germline V gene lookup returns CDR1 SGHTA and CDR2 FQGNSA. V was shortened by 1 base and J by 2 bases, with 12 bases between the two germline ends. The CDR3 covers 16 residues.

This chain connects TRBV21-1 to TRBJ1-5. TRBV21-1 constitutes a pseudogene. The CDR3 is made up of 15 amino acids. The CDR3 protein is CASSNGENSNQPQHF. As DNA, the CDR3 is TGTGCCAGCAGCAACGGAGAGAATAGCAATCAGCCCCAGCATTTT.

This clone was observed a handful of times. Other DNA variants within this sample encode the same CDR3. V gene TRBV30 combines with J gene TRBJ2-1, with D uncertain. The germline V gene has CDR1 GTSNPN and CDR2 SVGIG (reference sequence). The CDR3 is 11 amino acids. V was pared by 0 bases and J by 6 bases, with 3 bases between. The CDR3 is CAWSVSNEQFF. CDR3 nucleotide sequence: TGTGCCTGGAGTGTAAGCAATGAGCAGTTCTTC.

The chain joins TRBV5-4 to TRBJ2-5; 9 bases match TRBD1. V lost 3 bases, J lost 5 bases, and 8 bases stayed unmatched. The CDR3 is made up of 15 amino acids. CDR1 and CDR2 from the germline V gene are SGHNT and YYREEE (reference sequence). DNA of the CDR3: TGTGCCAGCAGCTCTAACAGGGGGCAGGTGGAGACCCAGTACTTC. It codes for CASSSNRGQVETQYF.

Details on this clone: This same CDR3 is encoded by further DNA sequences in the sample. The chain joins TRBV5-1 to TRBJ1-2; TRBD1 aligns across 10 bases. Germline CDR1 and CDR2: SGHRS and YFSETQ. The CDR3 contains 14 residues. V shed 4 bases and J 2 bases; nucleotides not matched to a gene: 2. DNA of the CDR3: TGCGCCAGCAGCCCGGGACAGGGGAACTATGGCTACACCTTC. Protein: CASSPGQGNYGYTF.

The chain is built from TRBV6-1 and TRBJ2-5; 7 bases align to TRBD1. The V and J ends lost 10 bases and 2 bases, in that order; junction bases with no gene match: 10. CDR3 size: 14 residues. CDR1 and CDR2 from the germline V gene are MNHNS and SASEGT. CDR3 nucleotide sequence: TGTGCCAAACTCATACAGGGGTTGCAAGAGACCCAGTACTTC. This sequence encodes CAKLIQGLQETQYF.

The CDR3 DNA reads as TGTGCCAGCAGCTTAGCTCTAGGACAGTCTAACTATGGCTACACCTTC. Its protein product is CASSLALGQSNYGYTF. V and J are TRBV7-2 and TRBJ1-2; TRBD1 is a possible D gene (6 bases). The CDR3 extends over 16 amino acids. Germline V lookup: CDR1 SGHTA, CDR2 FQGNSA. V lost 0 bases and J 0 bases, leaving 11 bases between the germline ends.

J is TRBJ2-7 and V is TRBV28; TRBD2 matches at 8 bases. V dropped 8 bases and J dropped 7; count of bases not matched to a gene: 7. From germline, CDR1 is MDHEN and CDR2 SYDVKM. This CDR3 comprises 12 residues. The CDR3 DNA sequence: TGTGCCAGCGGGACTAGAGGTTGGGAGCAGTACTTC. Its translation is CASGTRGWEQYF.

The genes are TRBV7-3 and TRBJ2-3, with TRBD2 matching 10 bases. This CDR3 spans 17 amino acids. V trimming: 4 bases; J trimming: 2 bases; junction bases outside the gene matches: 9. Looked up from germline, CDR1 is SGHTA and CDR2 is FQGTGA. The DNA for the CDR3 is TGTGCCAGCAGCTCCTCTCCTAGCGGGGGAACCACAGATACGCAGTATTTT. This translates into CASSSSPSGGTTDTQYF.

The chain has TRBV10-2 and TRBJ1-2, with D possibly matching TRBD1 (5 bases). The ends were cut back, 2 bases at V and 4 bases at J, with 14 bases in the middle. CDR1 is WSHSY, CDR2 SAAADI, per germline. The CDR3 has 15 residues. Here the CDR3 reads CASSEGTLGVYGYTF. In DNA, the CDR3 is TGCGCCAGCAGTGAGGGGACCTTAGGGGTCTATGGCTACACCTTC.

Note on this clone: Other DNA sequences within the sample encode an identical CDR3. In nucleotides, the CDR3 is TGTGCCAGCTCACCACGGGAGAGCGGGGAGCTGTTTTTT. Translating it yields CASSPRESGELFF. This rearrangement joins TRBV18 to TRBJ2-2; possibly TRBD2 for D (5 bases). Germline CDR1 reads KGHSH; CDR2 reads LQKENI. Trimming left V 1 base short and J 7 bases short, with 7 bases between. CDR3 length equals 13 residues.

V gene TRBV10-3 combines with J gene TRBJ2-5; 8 bases match TRBD2. V lost 4 bases to trimming and J lost 5 bases; unmatched junction nucleotides: 6. Germline V lookup: CDR1 ENHRY, CDR2 SYGVKD. This CDR3 contains 14 residues. Here the CDR3 reads CAISGGGIPETQYF. The CDR3 DNA follows: TGTGCCATCAGTGGCGGGGGGATCCCCGAGACCCAGTACTTC.

The chain carries TRBV6-1 and TRBJ1-4; perhaps TRBD1 as D (6 bases). Trimming removed 4 bases at V and 4 bases at J, with 10 bases between. Germline CDR1 is MNHNS and CDR2 is SASEGT. The CDR3 has 14 residues. The CDR3 here is CASSGGQLNEKLFF. The CDR3 bases are TGTGCCAGCAGTGGAGGACAGCTTAATGAAAAACTGTTTTTT.

V usage is TRBV7-2 and J usage is TRBJ2-7, with 10 bases that match TRBD2. Germline lookup yields CDR1 SGHTA and CDR2 FQGNSA. After removal of 4 bases from V and 7 bases from J, the junction contained 7 bases not matched to a gene. This CDR3 region has 14 residues. This CDR3 reads CASSSTSGSGEQYF. Written as DNA, the CDR3 is TGTGCCAGCAGCTCGACTAGCGGGTCGGGGGAGCAGTACTTC.

The rearrangement uses TRBV6-5 and TRBJ2-7; the match to TRBD2 covers 9 bases. Germline V gene sequence: CDR1 MNHEY, CDR2 SVGAGI. The CDR3 spans 15 residues. V was pared by 6 bases and J by 1 base, with 7 bases of the junction left unmatched. CDR3 in DNA: TGTGCCAGCAGGGTCGGGACTAGCAGATCCTACGAGCAGTACTTC. Amino acid sequence: CASRVGTSRSYEQYF.

In this sample, this clone turned up once. CDR3 loop: CASSEARLGSETEAFF. CDR3 nucleotides: TGTGCCAGCAGTGAAGCCCGACTAGGATCCGAAACTGAAGCTTTCTTT. The rearrangement links TRBV2 to TRBJ1-1; D call uncertain. V lost 0 bases and J lost 5, with 16 bases in between. The CDR3 totals 16 residues. CDR1 and CDR2 from the germline V gene are SNHLY and FYNNEI.

The chain uses TRBV30 and TRBJ2-2; D not resolved. With 7 bases removed from V and 1 base from J, the gap between germline ends came to 4 bases. The germline gives CDR1 GTSNPN, CDR2 SVGIG (reference sequence). This CDR3 comprises 11 residues. The CDR3 DNA is TGTGCCTTCAAGAACACCGGGGAGCTGTTTTTT. Encoded protein: CAFKNTGELFF.

This clone was recorded a few times. The sample holds other DNA sequences that translate to the same CDR3. This sequence joins TRBV29-1 and TRBJ2-5, with a weak D call TRBD1 (5 bases). The CDR3 spans 11 residues. The germline gives CDR1 SQVTM, CDR2 ANQGSEA. V was clipped by 4 bases and J by 2 bases, with 5 bases between them. The CDR3 here is CSVGQQETQYF. The CDR3 DNA follows: TGCAGCGTTGGACAGCAAGAGACCCAGTACTTC.

This clone is a singleton in its sample. V is TRBV6-5 and J is TRBJ2-7; D gene unclear. Between the trimmed V and J ends, which lost 6 bases and 5 bases, there was a span of 17 bases. The CDR3 is 14 residues long. The germline gives CDR1 MNHEY, CDR2 SVGAGI. DNA for the CDR3: TGTGCCAGCAGACAGAGGTCCGCAGTCCACGAGCAGTACTTC. Amino acids: CASRQRSAVHEQYF.

The genes are TRBV11-3 and TRBJ2-7; 11 bases are a match to TRBD2. The V segment lost 5 bases and the J segment 0 bases; nucleotides outside the gene matches: 3. Per the germline V gene, CDR1 is SGHNT and CDR2 is YENEEA. The CDR3 has 15 residues. The CDR3 DNA is TGTGCCAGCAGCCCCACTAGCGGGAGCTCCTACGAGCAGTACTTC. Protein sequence: CASSPTSGSSYEQYF.

The chain combines TRBV11-1 with TRBJ2-7, with a weak D call TRBD1 (5 bases). Trimming took off 3 bases at V and 6 bases at J, with 15 bases between the two ends. Germline CDR1 reads SGHAT; CDR2 reads FQDESV (reference sequence). The CDR3 is made up of 14 amino acids. The CDR3 nucleotides are TGTGCCAGCAGCTTGGGGCACCTGAACAGCGAGCAGTACTTC. It codes for CASSLGHLNSEQYF.